The entry that follows covers one T cell receptor beta chain sequence. In the original workflow: Amplification from reference gene primers served as the basis for estimated nucleated cell counts. Only in-frame clones appear in the TCRdb table, and some are missing; sequencing was by immunoSEQ multiplex PCR. V, J and clone size are those of that table, while D and trimming were read from the DNA. The sample contains 40,000 to 45,000 clones, roughly 90% of which appear only once. This sample is drawn from a study of blood T cell repertoires in COVID-19. In the study overall: Some COVID-19 samples were acute and others convalescent; all came from the United States, Italy and Spain. Sources were T cells, B-cell-depleted T cells, or PBMCs; the material itself was cDNA or gDNA.

The V gene's germline CDR1 is LGHNA and CDR2 YSLEER. Losses at the gene ends were 0 bases for V and 0 bases for J; bases not matched to a gene: 1. This CDR3 has 17 residues. This TCR derives from a human donor in a cohort sampled during active COVID-19. The J gene is TRBJ2-6, the V gene TRBV4-3; 8 bases match TRBD1. The sample taken for sequencing was peripheral blood. This chain's CDR3 is CASSQDRGPSGANVLTF. The CDR3 DNA reads as TGCGCCAGCAGCCAAGACAGGGGGCCCTCTGGGGCCAACGTCCTGACTTTC.